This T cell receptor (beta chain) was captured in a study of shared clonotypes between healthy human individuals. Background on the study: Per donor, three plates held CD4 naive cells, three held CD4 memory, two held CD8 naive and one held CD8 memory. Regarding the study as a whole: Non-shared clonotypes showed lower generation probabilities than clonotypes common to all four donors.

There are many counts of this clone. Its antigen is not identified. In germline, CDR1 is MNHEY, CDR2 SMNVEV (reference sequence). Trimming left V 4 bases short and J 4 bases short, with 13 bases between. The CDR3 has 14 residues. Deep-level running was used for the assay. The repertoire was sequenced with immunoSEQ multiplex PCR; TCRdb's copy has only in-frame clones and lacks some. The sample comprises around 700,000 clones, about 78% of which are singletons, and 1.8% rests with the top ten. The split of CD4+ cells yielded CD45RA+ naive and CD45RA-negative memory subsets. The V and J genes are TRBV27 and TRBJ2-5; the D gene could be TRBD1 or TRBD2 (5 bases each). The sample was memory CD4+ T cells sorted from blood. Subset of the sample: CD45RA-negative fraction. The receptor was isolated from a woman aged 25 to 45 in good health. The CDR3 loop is CASSSPGTRETQYF. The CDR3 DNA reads TGTGCCAGCAGTTCCCCAGGGACGAGAGAGACCCAGTACTTC.